This paragraph reports one TCR beta chain. Its antigen is not identified. Reanalyzing the 5' RACE reads, TCRdb keeps one entry per CDR3 protein, without DNA. In total, the table holds 350,000 to 500,000 distinct CDR3 sequences. The CDR3 consists of 19 residues. CDR1 SGHAT and CDR2 FQDESV come from the germline V gene (reference sequence). This entry belongs to a study of T cells expressing NK-cell markers. Whole-study context: From sorted CD3+CD56+NKG2C+, CD3+CD56+NKG2C- and CD3+CD56-NKG2C+ T cells came the TCR beta repertoires.

Study results and caveats: Dominance of the CD3+CD56-NKG2C+ fraction by these clonotypes also held in a handful of donors. NKG2C+ dominant clonotype frequencies in five or six donors were roughly 1.0-7.5% of CD8+ T cells.

This clonotype was obtained from a woman between 18 and 75 years old in good health. The V and J genes are TRBV11-1 and TRBJ2-1; TCRdb's D call of TRBD2 is untestable without DNA. Material: blood T cells: a sorted CD56 or NKG2C T cell subset, CD4+ or CD8+ T cells, or bulk PBMC T cells (not recorded which). The CDR3 loop reads CASSASPGTSGGHYNEQFF.